A single sample is the source of the 3 T cell receptor beta chains below, sequenced in a study of PD-L1 blockade in urothelial cancer. The method was immunoSEQ multiplex PCR; TCRdb's version includes in-frame clones alone and lacks a portion of them. The sample consists of approximately 100,000 clones, around 93% of them appearing once. The sample in question was PBMCs, obtained around atezolizumab (anti-PD-L1) treatment. These receptors were taken from a woman over 75 with urothelial cancer.

This chain joins TRBV9 and TRBJ2-7, with a possible D match to TRBD2 (6 bases). Germline V gene lookup returns CDR1 SGDLS and CDR2 YYNGEE. This CDR3 contains 13 residues. The V end lost 4 bases, the J end lost 0 bases, and 8 bases lay between the germline ends. CDR3 nucleotides: TGTGCCAGCAGCCCCGGGGGCTCCTACGAGCAGTACTTC. This encodes CASSPGGSYEQYF. The whole variable domain, remainder taken from reference TRBV9 and TRBJ2-7, is DSGVTQTPKHLITATGQRVTLRCSPRSGDLSVYWYQQSLDQGLQFLIQYYNGEERAKGNILERFSAQQFPDLHSELNLSSLELGDSALYFCASSPGGSYEQYFGPGTRLTVT.

V is TRBV6-1 and J is TRBJ1-4; 8 bases align to TRBD1. The germline V gene encodes CDR1 MNHNS and CDR2 SASEGT. The CDR3 is 15 residues long. The J segment lost 8 bases and the V segment lost 8 bases, leaving 13 bases of the junction unmatched. CDR3 amino acids: CASDSGGQGDEKLFF. In DNA, the CDR3 is TGTGCCAGCGACAGCGGCGGACAGGGAGACGAAAAACTGTTTTTT.

This clone occurred once. V gene TRBV6-1 combines with J gene TRBJ1-1; D unclear. The CDR3 length is 12 residues. From germline, CDR1 is MNHNS and CDR2 SASEGT. Trimming removed 7 bases at V and 0 bases at J, with 6 bases between. The CDR3 nucleotides are TGTGCCAGCATGGTAGTGAACACTGAAGCTTTCTTT. Protein: CASMVVNTEAFF.